Listed here is a single TCR beta chain. Its antigen is not known. This sample stems from a study of identifying expanded T cells in peripheral blood. CDR3 size: 21 residues. Germline CDR1 SGDLS, CDR2 YYNGEE. Trimming cost V 0 bases and J 3 bases; bases outside gene matches: 21. The table came from immunoSEQ multiplex PCR; TCRdb's copy has only in-frame clones and leaves some out. The top ten hold 15% to 20% of the sample, which has 81,000 or so clones, 84% seen once. Study-wide findings and caveats: Differentially abundant clones: roughly 1.2 between replicates, 15 to 17 at approximately 14 days, 19 to 20 at four. Across healthy donors, higher total template counts meant significantly greater approximately two-week count variance.

Collection occurred without any documented infections or immune events in donors. V usage is TRBV9 and J usage is TRBJ2-3; 8 positions agree with TRBD2. This receptor was taken from a person aged 18-70 years in good health. The sequencing input was blood. CDR3 protein: CASSVGRTVFEGLGWTDTQYF. CDR3 nucleotides: TGTGCCAGCAGCGTAGGCCGGACAGTATTTGAGGGACTAGGGTGGACAGATACGCAGTATTTT.